The 4 T cell receptor beta chains below come from one sample, sequenced in a study of cytomegalovirus exposure and HLA in healthy donors. PCR employed 60 Vbeta and 13 Jbeta primers. Here immunoSEQ multiplex PCR was the method, and the copy in TCRdb shows in-frame clones only, minus some. The top ten hold under 5% of the sample, which has about 94,000 clones, roughly three fifths seen once. The sequenced material came from PBMCs. The receptors derive from a man aged 30 to 39 in good health and CMV-seronegative.

V usage is TRBV6-5 and J usage is TRBJ2-7; 7 nucleotides line up with TRBD1. Germline V gene data show CDR1 as MNHEY and CDR2 as SVGAGI. V lost 4 bases to trimming and J lost 3 bases; unmatched junction nucleotides: 6. The CDR3 has 14 amino acids. This CDR3 reads CASSLRGHFYEQYF. The CDR3 DNA reads as TGTGCCAGCAGTTTGAGGGGGCACTTCTACGAGCAGTACTTC.

This clone has a single count. This sequence joins TRBV4-2 and TRBJ2-7; TRBD2 is a possible D gene (5 bases). V lost 4 bases, J lost 3 bases, and 16 bases lay in between. CDR1 LGHNA and CDR2 YNFKEQ come from the germline V gene. CDR3 length: 15 residues. CDR3 region: CASSPSQDGLYEQYF. CDR3 nucleotide sequence: TGTGCCAGCAGCCCATCCCAGGACGGACTCTACGAGCAGTACTTC.

This sequence joins TRBV6-1 and TRBJ1-1; the D gene is possibly TRBD1 (5 bases). V dropped 11 bases and J dropped 4 bases, with 14 bases sitting between them. Germline V lookup: CDR1 MNHNS, CDR2 SASEGT. The CDR3 runs 12 residues. In DNA form, the CDR3 reads TGTGCCGTGGGGGGGGTGGGCACTGAAGCTTTCTTT. The encoded protein is CAVGGVGTEAFF.

V usage is TRBV27 and J usage is TRBJ2-1; 7 nucleotides align to TRBD2. This CDR3 has 11 amino acids. The germline CDR1 and CDR2 sequences are MNHEY and SMNVEV (reference sequence). V lost 6 bases to trimming and J lost 9 bases; unmatched junction nucleotides: 2. CDR3 sequence: CASSSGGEQFF. The CDR3 DNA reads TGTGCCAGCAGCTCGGGGGGTGAGCAGTTCTTC.